The 4 T cell receptor beta chains below all came from one sample that was sequenced in a study of T cells in Graves' hyperthyroidism and ophthalmopathy. Template material for amplifying TCR beta CDR3 regions consisted of RNA transcripts. The HTBI set primed first-round TCR CDR3 RT-PCR. Using its own MiXCR run on the multiplex PCR reads, TCRdb lists one record per CDR3 protein. Altogether a few hundred thousand distinct CDR3 sequences are present, about 16% being singletons, with the ten largest covering less than 35%. The sequenced sample was blood. These receptors were obtained from a woman in her 30s with Graves' hyperthyroidism.

This clonotype came up many times. The chain carries TRBV6-1 and TRBJ2-1; TRBD1 agrees at 9 bases. CDR3 size: 13 residues. V trimming: 10 bases; J trimming: 9 bases; junction bases outside the gene matches: 10. Germline V lookup: CDR1 MNHNS, CDR2 SASEGT. The CDR3 loop is CATRTGAGGEQFF. The CDR3 region has the DNA TGTGCCACCAGGACAGGGGCAGGTGGTGAGCAGTTCTTC.

The rearrangement uses TRBV5-1 and TRBJ2-2, with D perhaps matching TRBD2 (5 bases). The germline V gene has CDR1 SGHRS and CDR2 YFSETQ. The germline V and J ends were trimmed by 4 bases and 7 bases, with 17 bases remaining between them. The CDR3 runs 15 residues. The CDR3 bases are TGCGCCAGCAGCGTGAGAGGAGAGCGGTTCGGGGAGCTGTTTTTT. It translates to CASSVRGERFGELFF.

The table lists this clonotype with many counts. The chain recombines TRBV6-1 with TRBJ2-1, with TRBD2 identical over 7 bases. Germline assignment: CDR1 MNHNS and CDR2 SASEGT. V trimming: 7 bases; J trimming: 5 bases; junction bases outside the gene matches: 14. The CDR3 contains 16 residues. CDR3 nucleotides: TGTGCCAGCACCAAAGGGGACTACCCTAGAGACAATGAGCAGTTCTTC. It encodes CASTKGDYPRDNEQFF.

This clonotype has just a few counts. This chain links TRBV5-1 with TRBJ2-3, with 8 bases that match TRBD2. V was pared by 4 bases and J by 14 bases, with 12 bases of the junction left unmatched. This CDR3 spans 13 amino acids. Germline lookup yields CDR1 SGHRS and CDR2 YFSETQ. DNA of the CDR3: TGCGCCAGCAGCCCAGCGGGTAGCGGGATAGTGTATTTT. Translation: CASSPAGSGIVYF.